The 28 T cell receptor beta chains reported below all come from one sample, sequenced in a study of Ad26.COV2.S vaccination and SARS-CoV-2 variants. Data came from immunoSEQ multiplex PCR; TCRdb stores just in-frame clones and leaves some out. Here the sample spans about 680,000 clones, around 90% being singletons. Treatment reported: about 20 received Ad26.COV2.S at low or high dose, single or two shots; about five received placebo; per-sample allocation not given. Sample collection was performed on day 63 after the first vaccine or placebo injection. The sample consisted of peripheral blood, taken in a trial of Ad26.COV2.S vaccine versus placebo. Every receptor here comes from a person aged 18-65 years who received the Ad26.COV2.S COVID-19 vaccine or a placebo.

The chain combines TRBV23-1 with TRBJ2-3; tentative D call: TRBD1 (6 bases). TRBV23-1 is assigned to the ORF class and has an uncertain function. The CDR3 extends over 19 amino acids. The V and J ends lost 6 bases and 2 bases respectively, with 27 bases between them. In nucleotides, the CDR3 is TGCGCCAGCAGAAAACAGGGCCGAGGGGGAGCGGCATTCACAGATACGCAGTATTTT. Its protein product is CASRKQGRGGAAFTDTQYF.

V usage is TRBV6-6 and J usage is TRBJ1-1, with D perhaps TRBD1 (5 bases). Germline CDR1 MNHNY, CDR2 SVGAGI (reference sequence). The CDR3 consists of 13 residues. The V gene lost 5 bases and the J gene lost 11 bases, with 18 bases spanning the gap. In DNA, the CDR3 is TGTGCCAGCAGTCCTACTGTAGGGGCGCTGGCTTTCTTT. Its protein product is CASSPTVGALAFF.

CDR3 protein: CASSLTGVNSPLHF. The CDR3 region has the DNA TGTGCCAGCAGCTTAACAGGGGTTAATTCACCCCTCCACTTT. The chain has TRBV7-9 and TRBJ1-6; 7 nucleotides line up with TRBD1. The length of the CDR3 is 14 residues. V lost 2 bases to trimming and J lost 6 bases; unmatched junction nucleotides: 1. Looked up from germline, CDR1 is SEHNR and CDR2 is FQNEAQ (reference sequence).

The chain carries TRBV24-1 and TRBJ2-2; TRBD1 agrees at 7 bases. V dropped 10 bases and J dropped 0; count of bases not matched to a gene: 10. Looked up from germline, CDR1 is KGHDR and CDR2 is SFDVKD. The length of the CDR3 is 16 residues. The CDR3 coding sequence is TGTGCCACGGCTCAATCCGGGACAGCGAACACCGGGGAGCTGTTTTTT. Translated, it gives CATAQSGTANTGELFF.

This rearrangement joins TRBV19 to TRBJ1-2; the D gene is possibly TRBD1 (5 bases). The V and J ends lost 2 bases and 0 bases respectively, with 16 bases between them. The germline V gene encodes CDR1 LNHDA and CDR2 SQIVND (reference sequence). The CDR3 consists of 17 residues. The CDR3 sequence is CASSIRDPAITNYGYTF. DNA of the CDR3: TGTGCCAGTAGTATACGGGACCCAGCTATTACTAACTATGGCTACACCTTC.

The rearrangement uses TRBV24-1 and TRBJ1-5, with D perhaps matching TRBD1 (5 bases). Germline CDR1 KGHDR, CDR2 SFDVKD. The germline V and J ends were trimmed by 2 bases and 6 bases, with 7 bases remaining between them. The CDR3 length is 13 residues. The CDR3 DNA reads as TGTGCCACCAGTGATTCAGGGTTTCAGCCCCAGCATTTT. Translation gives CATSDSGFQPQHF.

The chain joins TRBV12-3 or TRBV12-4 to TRBJ1-2, with 8 bases aligning to TRBD1. V was clipped by 4 bases and J by 9 bases; unmatched bases: 4. CDR3 length: 12 residues. CDR3 sequence reads: CASSWTGNRYTF. The CDR3 nucleotides read TGTGCCAGCAGTTGGACAGGGAATCGCTACACCTTC.

The chain couples TRBV5-6 to TRBJ2-7, with D possibly TRBD1 on 5 matching bases. This CDR3 spans 15 amino acids. The germline gives CDR1 SGHDT, CDR2 YYEEEE. Trimming stripped 0 bases from V and 3 bases from J, with 13 bases between. In DNA form, the CDR3 reads TGTGCCAGCAGCTTGGAGGCAGGGCGCCACTACGAGCAGTACTTC. Its translation: CASSLEAGRHYEQYF.

On this clone: The sample carries other DNA sequences with the same CDR3. This chain uses TRBV9 with TRBJ2-1, with D unresolved. Germline loops: CDR1 SGDLS, CDR2 YYNGEE. The CDR3 totals 13 residues. V dropped 0 bases and J dropped 4 bases, with 5 bases sitting between them. DNA of the CDR3: TGTGCCAGCAGCGTAGCTGGGTACAATGAGCAGTTCTTC. Its protein is CASSVAGYNEQFF.

This clone was seen a single time. This chain uses TRBV30 with TRBJ1-2; D gene uncertain. V lost 0 bases and J lost 0, with 5 bases in between. This CDR3 is built from 13 residues. Germline assignment: CDR1 GTSNPN and CDR2 SVGIG (reference sequence). As DNA, the CDR3 is TGTGCCTGGAGTGTAGTCCCTAACTATGGCTACACCTTC. This encodes CAWSVVPNYGYTF.

The rearrangement links TRBV3-1 (or the pseudogene TRBV3-2) to TRBJ1-2; TRBD1 aligns across 7 bases. The V and J ends lost 0 bases and 5 bases, in that order; junction bases with no gene match: 12. CDR1 is LGHDT and CDR2 is YNNKEL in the germline V gene (reference sequence). This CDR3 is built from 17 residues. This CDR3 is CASSQDIGGAFVYGYTF. The CDR3, as DNA: TGTGCCAGCAGCCAAGATATAGGGGGCGCATTCGTGTATGGCTACACCTTC.

Regarding this clone: Other DNA variants within this sample encode the same CDR3. The chain recombines TRBV7-2 with TRBJ2-5, with D perhaps TRBD1 or TRBD2 (5 bases each). The CDR3 length is 13 residues. The V end lost 1 base, the J end lost 5 bases, and 8 bases lay between the germline ends. CDR1 and CDR2 from the germline V gene are SGHTA and FQGNSA. The CDR3 coding sequence is TGTGCCAGCAGCTTAGTCGGGGCCGAGACCCAGTACTTC. Its protein is CASSLVGAETQYF.

As to this clone: Other DNA sequences in the sample encode the same CDR3. The genes are TRBV30 and TRBJ1-2; D ambiguous. The V gene's germline CDR1 is GTSNPN and CDR2 SVGIG (reference sequence). CDR3 length equals 11 residues. The V gene lost 2 bases and the J gene lost 4 bases, with 5 bases spanning the gap. The CDR3 region has the DNA TGTGCCTGGAGTCCCAGCTATGGCTACACCTTC. Residues: CAWSPSYGYTF.

Note on this clone: The same CDR3 arises from other DNA sequences in this sample as well. The chain joins TRBV6-5 to TRBJ1-1; 8 bases fit TRBD1. Losses at the gene ends were 5 bases for V and 8 bases for J; bases not matched to a gene: 4. Germline assignment: CDR1 MNHEY and CDR2 SVGAGI. This CDR3 has 12 amino acids. The CDR3 protein is CASSRGQGEAFF. In DNA form, the CDR3 reads TGTGCCAGCAGTCGAGGACAGGGAGAAGCTTTCTTT.

This rearrangement joins TRBV10-3 to TRBJ2-7, with TRBD1 identical over 10 bases. The CDR3 totals 15 residues. Germline values: CDR1 ENHRY, CDR2 SYGVKD. V gave up 0 bases and J gave up 5 bases; unmatched junction bases: 4. The CDR3 sequence: CAISESWDRGHEQYF. The CDR3 bases are TGTGCCATCAGTGAGTCGTGGGACAGGGGCCACGAGCAGTACTTC.

The chain is built from TRBV19 and TRBJ2-7; 9 bases fit TRBD1. The CDR3 has 16 residues. CDR1 LNHDA and CDR2 SQIVND come from the germline V gene (reference sequence). With 7 bases clipped from V and 6 bases from J, the junction kept 16 bases outside the gene matches. This CDR3 is CASMRGGGTGQSEQYF. The CDR3 DNA is TGTGCCAGTATGAGGGGAGGGGGGACAGGGCAAAGCGAGCAGTACTTC.

The rearrangement joins TRBV9 to TRBJ2-1, with TRBD2 matching 9 bases. With V trimmed by 0 bases and J by 8 bases, 6 bases remained unmatched. CDR3 length: 15 residues. CDR1 is SGDLS and CDR2 is YYNGEE in the germline V gene. This CDR3 is CASSVADSGRHEQFF. CDR3 bases: TGTGCCAGCAGCGTAGCGGATAGCGGGAGACATGAGCAGTTCTTC.

The sample holds one count of this clone. This sample includes further DNA sequences coding for the same CDR3. The chain recombines TRBV7-2 with TRBJ2-7; tentative D call: TRBD2 (5 bases). The germline V and J ends were trimmed by 1 base and 1 base, with 8 bases remaining between them. Germline V gene sequence: CDR1 SGHTA, CDR2 FQGNSA. The CDR3 sequence is 14 residues long. This CDR3 reads CASSLGGRSYEQYF. Here the CDR3 DNA reads TGTGCCAGCAGCTTAGGAGGGCGATCCTACGAGCAGTACTTC.

This sequence joins TRBV19 and TRBJ1-5, with D possibly TRBD1 on 5 matching bases. Looked up from germline, CDR1 is LNHDA and CDR2 is SQIVND (reference sequence). Trimming shortened V by 8 bases and J by 0 bases, and 20 bases separated the two germline ends. The CDR3 is 17 residues long. This CDR3 is CASRPVGLGPSNQPQHF. The CDR3 DNA reads as TGTGCCAGTCGCCCAGTGGGGCTTGGGCCTAGCAATCAGCCCCAGCATTTT.

This clone was seen once. The CDR3 DNA is TGTGCCAGCAGTTACAGGGACAGAAGGGATGGCTACACCTTC. As protein: CASSYRDRRDGYTF. The rearrangement uses TRBV6-2 or TRBV6-3 and TRBJ1-2; 7 bases line up with TRBD1. This CDR3 is built from 14 residues. The V and J ends lost 2 bases and 6 bases, in that order; junction bases with no gene match: 6. Per germline, CDR1 MNHEY and CDR2 SVGEGT.

The chain links TRBV29-1 to TRBJ2-1; TRBD1 might be the D (6 bases). This CDR3 region has 16 residues. V was pared by 3 bases and J by 5 bases, with 20 bases between. The germline gives CDR1 SQVTM, CDR2 ANQGSEA. CDR3 loop: CSVDPAVAGTNNEQFF. The CDR3 DNA reads TGCAGCGTTGACCCCGCCGTCGCCGGGACAAACAATGAGCAGTTCTTC.

V gene TRBV3-1 (or the pseudogene TRBV3-2) combines with J gene TRBJ1-3; tentatively, D is TRBD1 (6 bases). Trimming left V 4 bases short and J 0 bases short, with 10 bases between. This CDR3 comprises 15 residues. Germline CDR1 reads LGHDT; CDR2 reads YNNKEL (reference sequence). DNA of the CDR3: TGTGCCAGCAGCCGGGGACATAGCTCTGGAAACACCATATATTTT. Encoded protein: CASSRGHSSGNTIYF.

V gene TRBV5-1 combines with J gene TRBJ2-2; D is perhaps TRBD2 (5 bases). CDR1 and CDR2 (germline): SGHRS, YFSETQ. The CDR3 consists of 14 residues. Trimming pared 0 bases from V and 5 bases from J, leaving 8 bases between. The CDR3: CASSLERQTGELFF. CDR3 sequence (DNA): TGCGCCAGCAGCTTGGAGCGGCAGACCGGGGAGCTGTTTTTT.

The rearrangement joins TRBV7-2 to TRBJ1-4; D not resolved. CDR3 length equals 15 residues. The V end lost 1 base, the J end lost 8 bases, and 14 bases lay between the germline ends. CDR1 and CDR2 (germline): SGHTA, FQGNSA. The CDR3 DNA sequence: TGTGCCAGCAGCTTAGGGCCATCCACCAACGAAAAACTGTTTTTT. This sequence encodes CASSLGPSTNEKLFF.

This clone was observed a handful of times. The rearrangement uses TRBV6-5 and TRBJ1-3; D is undetermined. Germline values: CDR1 MNHEY, CDR2 SVGAGI. Trimming took off 2 bases at V and 0 bases at J, with 8 bases between the two ends. CDR3 length: 15 residues. The CDR3 nucleotides are TGTGCCAGCAGTTACGCACGGCTCTCTGGAAACACCATATATTTT. Its protein is CASSYARLSGNTIYF.

This clone was seen a handful of times. This chain joins TRBV5-1 and TRBJ1-5, with D maybe TRBD1 (6 bases). The CDR3 is 16 amino acids. Germline values: CDR1 SGHRS, CDR2 YFSETQ. Trimming took off 0 bases at V and 4 bases at J, with 14 bases between the two ends. The CDR3 region has the DNA TGCGCCAGCAGCTTGGGGCTCTCGGGGGCGAATCAGCCCCAGCATTTT. It yields the protein CASSLGLSGANQPQHF.

This chain connects TRBV7-2 to TRBJ1-4, with D hard to call. This CDR3 is 13 amino acids long. Trimming left V 3 bases short and J 8 bases short, with 10 bases between. Germline V CDR1 and CDR2: SGHTA, FQGNSA. The chain's CDR3 is CASSLAGGEKLFF. For the CDR3, the DNA is TGTGCCAGCAGCTTGGCAGGTGGGGAAAAACTGTTTTTT.

The chain recombines TRBV5-3 with TRBJ2-2; 12 bases agree with TRBD2. Being an ORF, TRBV5-3 has a function that is uncertain. The CDR3 contains 17 residues. V lost 4 bases, J lost 4 bases, and 8 bases stayed unmatched. The chain's CDR3 is CARSPLAGGPGTGELFF. As DNA, the CDR3 is TGTGCCAGAAGCCCCCTAGCGGGGGGGCCGGGCACCGGGGAGCTGTTTTTT.